The rows below give T cell receptor beta chains drawn from one sample of a study of shared clonotypes between healthy human individuals. Some clones are missing from TCRdb's copy, which holds only in-frame ones; the method was immunoSEQ multiplex PCR. The sample consists of more than 850,000 clones, 75% to 80% of them appearing once. Sequences were obtained from memory CD4+ T cells from PBMCs. Receptors were obtained from a man aged 18 to 30 in good health. Some clones in this sample may be carry-over from other donors' samples. Each CDR3 is given with its conserved first and last residue. The order of the fields is V gene, J gene, clone size, D gene, CDR3 protein, CDR3 DNA. A D gene is named only where the DNA matches it firmly. Some rows mark clone size as missing; the rest say once, few, many or name a class of expanded clone.

>TRBV4-3|TRBJ2-1|.|.
CASSQGGALNEQFF
TGCGCCAGCAGCCAAGGGGGAGCACTTAATGAGCAGTTCTTC
>TRBV29-1|TRBJ1-3|.|.
CSVLLERAGNTIYF
TGCAGCGTTCTCCTCGAGCGGGCTGGAAACACCATATATTTT
>TRBV29-1|TRBJ2-1|.|.
CSVDKLDRSYNEQFF
TGCAGCGTTGACAAACTCGACAGGAGCTACAATGAGCAGTTCTTC
>TRBV6-5|TRBJ1-1|.|.
CASSYSIHGDTEAFF
TGTGCCAGCAGTTACTCGATACATGGGGACACTGAAGCTTTCTTT
>TRBV2|TRBJ2-7|.|.
CASQTLRGRREQPHHEQYF
TGTGCCAGCCAGACTCTCAGGGGGCGGCGGGAGCAACCCCACCACGAGCAGTACTTC
>TRBV4-3|TRBJ1-5|once|.
CASSHRLGQPQHF
TGCGCCAGCAGCCACCGTCTCGGGCAGCCCCAGCATTTT
>TRBV6-4|TRBJ2-7|.|TRBD1
CASSDPGQGASLVYFVYEQYF
TGTGCCAGCAGTGACCCGGGACAGGGGGCGAGCTTGGTTTATTTCGTCTACGAGCAGTACTTC
>TRBV30|TRBJ2-1|.|TRBD2
CAWSTGGEQFF
TGTGCCTGGAGTACGGGAGGGGAGCAGTTCTTC
>TRBV18|TRBJ2-5|few|.
CASSPRMDGETQYF
TGTGCCAGCTCACCACGTATGGACGGGGAGACCCAGTACTTC
>TRBV27|TRBJ1-2|.|.
CASSPKDGLNYGYTF
TGTGCCAGCAGCCCAAAGGACGGACTTAACTATGGCTACACCTTC
>TRBV5-6|TRBJ2-1|.|.
CASSFGRSRQGLKYEQFF
TGTGCCAGCAGCTTCGGACGGTCCAGGCAGGGCCTAAAGTACGAGCAGTTCTTC
>TRBV6-1|TRBJ2-3|few|.
CASREGGTQYF
TGTGCCTCTCGCGAGGGGGGTACGCAGTATTTT
>TRBV6-1|TRBJ1-3|few|.
CASSEVGVRTGNTIYF
TGTGCCAGCAGTGAAGTCGGGGTGCGAACAGGAAACACCATATATTTT
>TRBV28|TRBJ2-7|once|TRBD1
CASSILGTGPYEQYF
TGTGCCAGCAGTATACTCGGGACAGGGCCCTACGAGCAGTACTTC
>TRBV27|TRBJ1-2|.|.
CASSSRALYGYTF
TGTGCCAGCAGTTCCCGGGCTCTCTATGGCTACACCTTC
>TRBV9|TRBJ2-3|.|.
CASSVGSGGWTDTQYF
TGTGCCAGCAGCGTAGGAAGTGGGGGGTGGACAGATACGCAGTATTTT
>TRBV5-1|TRBJ2-1|once|TRBD1
CASSPLLSTGPNEQFF
TGCGCCAGCAGCCCGCTACTATCGACAGGGCCCAATGAGCAGTTCTTC
>TRBV30|TRBJ2-6|.|.
CAWSRVGSVGANVLTF
TGTGCCTGGAGTCGCGTCGGGTCCGTCGGGGCCAACGTCCTGACTTTC
>TRBV6-6|TRBJ1-1|.|TRBD1
CASRSDRGVTGTEAFF
TGTGCCAGCAGGTCGGACAGGGGCGTTACTGGGACTGAAGCTTTCTTT
>TRBV7-2|TRBJ2-2|.|.
CASSLARLEIGELFF
TGTGCCAGCAGCTTAGCTCGACTAGAGATCGGGGAGCTGTTTTTT
>TRBV2|TRBJ1-6|.|TRBD1
CASSNLGQGNSPLHF
TGTGCCAGCAGCAACCTGGGACAGGGAAATTCACCCCTCCACTTT
>TRBV7-2|TRBJ1-1|.|.
CASSGLGGLTEAFF
TGTGCCAGCAGCGGGCTTGGGGGGCTCACTGAAGCTTTCTTT
>TRBV5-1|TRBJ2-5|.|TRBD2
CASSLLGGGSGETQYF
TGCGCCAGCAGCTTACTAGGAGGCGGGAGCGGAGAGACCCAGTACTTC
>TRBV9|TRBJ2-7|.|TRBD2
CASSVGPAERGNEQYF
TGTGCCAGCAGCGTAGGTCCAGCGGAGCGGGGAAACGAGCAGTACTTC
>TRBV5-1|TRBJ2-3|many|.
CASNRGGSTDTQYF
TGCGCCAGCAATAGGGGAGGTAGCACAGATACGCAGTATTTT
>TRBV5-1|TRBJ2-5|.|.
CASSLSSRREFGKTQYF
TGCGCCAGCAGCTTGTCATCACGGCGGGAATTCGGAAAGACCCAGTACTTC
>TRBV4-2|TRBJ2-1|.|TRBD2
CASSQETSGHYNEQFF
TGTGCCAGCAGCCAAGAGACTAGCGGTCACTACAATGAGCAGTTCTTC
>TRBV4-2|TRBJ2-3|.|TRBD2
CASSQGAASGTSDTQYF
TGTGCCAGCAGCCAAGGAGCCGCTAGCGGAACGTCAGATACGCAGTATTTT
>TRBV11-2|TRBJ2-1|.|TRBD1
CASSQDRASYNEQFF
TGTGCCAGCAGTCAGGACAGGGCCTCCTACAATGAGCAGTTCTTC
>TRBV27|TRBJ1-6|.|.
CASSFEDSPLHF
TGTGCCAGCAGTTTTGAGGATTCACCCCTCCACTTT
>TRBV4-1|TRBJ2-1|.|.
CASSTTYNEQFF
TGCGCCAGCAGCACGACTTACAATGAGCAGTTCTTC
>TRBV9|TRBJ2-3|.|TRBD2
CASSVAGGPPDTQYF
TGTGCCAGCAGCGTAGCGGGAGGGCCCCCAGATACGCAGTATTTT